The subject of this entry is one T cell receptor (beta chain). Its antigen is not identified. This likely comes from a read error, as the CDR3 has no conserved phenylalanine or tryptophan at its end. The source of the sample is a study of tumor and adjacent non-tumor tissue in lung cancer. About the study: Samples averaged about 4.17 million productive TCRbeta reads each. Study conclusions and caveats: Patients with more diverse tumor TCRs had worse survival.

Per the germline V gene, CDR1 is SEHNR and CDR2 is FQNEAQ (reference sequence). CDR3 length: 17 residues. TCRbeta libraries were built with three rounds of nested PCR, modified from ARM-PCR. TCRdb called the multiplex PCR reads again in MiXCR, with one record for every CDR3 protein. The table has about 90,000 distinct CDR3 sequences, more than 75% seen once. RNA was extracted from bulk tissue without any cell sorting. More than 3 cm separated this lung sample from the edge of the tumor. J is TRBJ2-1 and V is TRBV7-9; 10 positions agree with TRBD2. The sample comprised distant non-tumor lung tissue. The sequence derives from a woman aged 45-59 years with non-small cell lung cancer. DNA for the CDR3: TGTGCCAGCAACCCAAGGCGGACTAGCGGCCTTTACAATGACCAGTTCATC. Protein product: CASNPRRTSGLYNDQFI.